The 28 T cell receptor beta chains presented below share a single source sample, sequenced in a study of a mutant IDH1 vaccine in newly diagnosed glioma. Which antigens these TCRs recognize remains unknown. As for time point: week 23, last vaccination. The vaccine gave 300 ug of a 20-mer mutant IDH1 peptide subcutaneously per dose. TCRdb keeps only in-frame clones here, not all; method: immunoSEQ multiplex PCR. The table has roughly 52,000 clones, under 90% seen once. The sequences come from PBMCs, collected from a glioma patient whose treatment included an IDH1 peptide vaccine. These receptors were taken from a man aged 40-50 years with glioma.

The chain joins TRBV14 to TRBJ2-3, with D perhaps TRBD2 (6 bases). Trimming removed 3 bases at V and 12 bases at J, with 10 bases between. CDR3 size: 11 residues. Looked up from germline, CDR1 is SGHDN and CDR2 is FVKESK. The CDR3 DNA sequence: TGTGCCAGCAGCCACGGGACTTTTCAGTATTTT. This translates into CASSHGTFQYF.

The chain employs TRBV5-1 and TRBJ2-5; 10 bases map to TRBD1. Per germline, CDR1 SGHRS and CDR2 YFSETQ. With V trimmed by 0 bases and J by 1 base, 0 bases remained unmatched. The CDR3 is made up of 15 amino acids. In DNA, the CDR3 is TGCGCCAGCAGCTTGGGACAGGGGGCCCAAGAGACCCAGTACTTC. Translation gives CASSLGQGAQETQYF. The variable domain in full, completed from reference TRBV5-1 and TRBJ2-5, reads KAGVTQTPRYLIKTRGQQVTLSCSPISGHRSVSWYQQTPGQGLQFLFEYFSETQRNKGNFPGRFSGRQFSNSRSEMNVSTLELGDSALYLCASSLGQGAQETQYFGPGTRLLVL.

This sequence joins TRBV19 and TRBJ2-1; D gene unclear. V dropped 0 bases and J dropped 2 bases, with 14 bases sitting between them. CDR3 length equals 17 residues. Germline V gene sequence: CDR1 LNHDA, CDR2 SQIVND (reference sequence). The CDR3 is CASSIDALPGPYNEQFF. The CDR3 bases are TGTGCCAGTAGTATAGATGCTCTCCCGGGCCCCTACAATGAGCAGTTCTTC.

The chain couples TRBV6-1 to TRBJ2-3; the D is unclear. The CDR3 length is 13 residues. CDR1 and CDR2 (germline): MNHNS, SASEGT. V shed 7 bases and J shed 2 bases, with 10 bases lying between them. The CDR3 region has the DNA TGTGCCAGCACCGATAAGATCACAGATACGCAGTATTTT. Its translation: CASTDKITDTQYF.

This clone was counted a single time. This rearrangement joins TRBV7-6 to TRBJ2-1; D could derive from TRBD1 or TRBD2 (6 bases each). The germline V and J ends were trimmed by 1 base and 8 bases, with 12 bases remaining between them. Germline CDR1 reads SGHVS; CDR2 reads FNYEAQ. This CDR3 is built from 14 residues. CDR3 sequence reads: CASSLDGGRDEQFF. For the CDR3, the DNA is TGTGCCAGCAGCTTAGATGGGGGGCGCGATGAGCAGTTCTTC.

The CDR3 spells CASSFGQLQETQYF. The CDR3 DNA reads as TGTGCCAGCAGTTTTGGTCAGCTCCAAGAGACCCAGTACTTC. This sequence joins TRBV6-5 and TRBJ2-5; D not certain. Germline loops: CDR1 MNHEY, CDR2 SVGAGI. Trimming stripped 4 bases from V and 1 base from J, with 10 bases between. The CDR3 is 14 amino acids.

V and J are TRBV5-1 and TRBJ2-1, with TRBD2 identical over 7 bases. Germline V lookup: CDR1 SGHRS, CDR2 YFSETQ. Trimming cost V 5 bases and J 1 base; bases outside gene matches: 6. The CDR3 extends over 15 amino acids. CDR3 DNA sequence: TGCGCCAGCAGACCGAGCGGGGTTTCCTACAATGAGCAGTTCTTC. It translates to CASRPSGVSYNEQFF.

This clone was seen only a few times. This chain links TRBV19 with TRBJ1-2; D remains unclear. This CDR3 contains 11 residues. Germline CDR1 reads LNHDA; CDR2 reads SQIVND (reference sequence). Trimming shortened V by 6 bases and J by 9 bases, and 11 bases separated the two germline ends. The CDR3 coding sequence is TGTGCCAGTAGAGGGCCCTTGAGCTACACCTTC. Protein sequence: CASRGPLSYTF.

V and J are TRBV10-2 and TRBJ1-6; D call uncertain. This CDR3 contains 14 residues. CDR1 and CDR2 from the germline V gene are WSHSY and SAAADI. V lost 6 bases, J lost 7 bases, and 13 bases lay in between. Written as DNA, the CDR3 is TGCGCCAGCAGCCAGACAAGGATCAATTCACCCCTCCACTTT. Residues: CASSQTRINSPLHF.

The CDR3 protein is CASSYGGGGTDTQYF. DNA of the CDR3: TGTGCCAGCAGTTACGGCGGCGGGGGCACAGATACGCAGTATTTT. V usage is TRBV6-5 and J usage is TRBJ2-3, with a weak D call TRBD2 (6 bases). V was pared by 2 bases and J by 1 base, with 10 bases between. The CDR3 is 15 amino acids. Per the germline V gene, CDR1 is MNHEY and CDR2 is SVGAGI.

The chain recombines TRBV4-1 with TRBJ2-4; 7 bases map to TRBD1. This CDR3 comprises 18 residues. The ends lost 1 base at V and 6 bases at J; junction bases unmatched: 15. Germline V gives CDR1 MGHRA, CDR2 YSYEKL. CDR3 in DNA: TGCGCCAGCAGCCAAGTAGACATGGGGATGACAGGGACAAACATTCAGTACTTC. Its translation is CASSQVDMGMTGTNIQYF.

The chain carries TRBV4-1 and TRBJ2-2, with 8 bases identical to TRBD2. The ends lost 1 base at V and 4 bases at J; junction bases unmatched: 5. CDR1 and CDR2 (germline): MGHRA, YSYEKL. CDR3 length equals 16 residues. DNA for the CDR3: TGCGCCAGCAGCCAAGGGACTAGCTACAGCACCGGGGAGCTGTTTTTT. It codes for CASSQGTSYSTGELFF.

This sequence joins TRBV7-8 and TRBJ2-7, with 13 bases that match TRBD2. Trimming cost V 5 bases and J 4 bases; bases outside gene matches: 5. There are 15 residues in the CDR3. Germline CDR1 SGHVS, CDR2 FQNEAQ. Here the CDR3 reads CASSRLAGGTYEQYF. The CDR3 nucleotides read TGTGCCAGCAGCCGACTAGCGGGGGGAACGTACGAGCAGTACTTC.

The rearrangement links TRBV7-9 to TRBJ1-1; D may be TRBD1 (6 bases). Germline CDR1 reads SEHNR; CDR2 reads FQNEAQ (reference sequence). The CDR3 length is 14 residues. Trimming cost V 5 bases and J 8 bases, with 18 bases left between them. The CDR3 protein is CASSPQGHIIEAFF. DNA for the CDR3: TGTGCCAGCAGCCCGCAGGGACACATAATAGAAGCTTTCTTT. Full variable domain (missing parts from reference TRBV7-9 and TRBJ1-1): DTGVSQNPRHKITKRGQNVTFRCDPISEHNRLYWYRQTLGQGPEFLTYFQNEAQLEKSRLLSDRFSAERPKGSFSTLEIQRTEQGDSAMYLCASSPQGHIIEAFFGQGTRLTVV.

The J gene is TRBJ1-2, the V gene TRBV18; D possibly corresponds to TRBD1 (6 bases). There are 13 residues in the CDR3. Per the germline V gene, CDR1 is KGHSH and CDR2 is LQKENI. Trimming took 2 bases from V and 6 from J, leaving 10 bases between them. The DNA of the CDR3 is TGTGCCAGCTCACCAGACAGGTCCAATGGCTACACCTTC. Translated: CASSPDRSNGYTF.

This chain connects TRBV30 to TRBJ2-7, with D maybe TRBD1 (6 bases). Trimming shortened V by 0 bases and J by 6 bases, and 12 bases separated the two germline ends. CDR1 is GTSNPN, CDR2 SVGIG, per germline (reference sequence). This CDR3 is built from 13 residues. CDR3 protein: CAWSVGDIGEQYF. The CDR3 DNA is TGTGCCTGGAGTGTAGGGGACATAGGCGAGCAGTACTTC.

This sequence joins TRBV19 and TRBJ1-2, with D unclear. Looked up from germline, CDR1 is LNHDA and CDR2 is SQIVND (reference sequence). There are 12 residues in the CDR3. V was pared by 7 bases and J by 8 bases, with 14 bases between. CDR3: CASTGAAPGYTF. CDR3 coding DNA: TGTGCCAGTACTGGAGCAGCGCCCGGCTACACCTTC.

V usage is TRBV6-5 and J usage is TRBJ1-6; maybe TRBD1 (6 bases). The CDR3 has 14 amino acids. Germline V CDR1 and CDR2: MNHEY, SVGAGI. Deletions cut 5 bases from V and 6 bases from J, with 11 bases between. CDR3 sequence (DNA): TGTGCCAGCAGTCCCCAGGGGAGTAATTCACCCCTCCACTTT. It is translated as CASSPQGSNSPLHF.

The chain recombines TRBV2 with TRBJ1-2; D is ambiguous. Germline CDR1 reads SNHLY; CDR2 reads FYNNEI. The CDR3 contains 13 residues. Trimming pared 4 bases from V and 2 bases from J, leaving 8 bases between. In DNA form, the CDR3 reads TGTGCCAGCAGTGTCTTGACGAACTATGGCTACACCTTC. Translating gives CASSVLTNYGYTF.

This chain links TRBV25-1 with TRBJ2-1; 7 nucleotides align to TRBD2. The CDR3 has 15 residues. The germline CDR1 and CDR2 sequences are MGHDK and SYGVNS. Germline trimming cut 3 bases from V and 1 base from J; bases unmatched to any gene: 3. DNA for the CDR3: TGTGCCAGCAGTGAGCGGGGGAGGTCCTACAATGAGCAGTTCTTC. It translates to CASSERGRSYNEQFF.

This clone showed up just a few times. The V and J genes are TRBV19 and TRBJ1-5; maybe TRBD1 (6 bases). In germline, CDR1 is LNHDA, CDR2 SQIVND (reference sequence). The CDR3 runs 14 residues. V was pared by 7 bases and J by 7 bases, with 17 bases between. Here the CDR3 reads CASTTGGAWQPQHF. CDR3 coding DNA: TGTGCCAGTACCACGGGGGGGGCATGGCAGCCCCAGCATTTT. Full variable domain (missing parts from reference TRBV19 and TRBJ1-5): DGGITQSPKYLFRKEGQNVTLSCEQNLNHDAMYWYRQDPGQGLRLIYYSQIVNDFQKGDIAEGYSVSREKKESFPLTVTSAQKNPTAFYLCASTTGGAWQPQHFGDGTRLSIL.

The chain carries TRBV4-1 and TRBJ2-3; D unclear. The CDR3 has 16 amino acids. CDR1 is MGHRA and CDR2 is YSYEKL in the germline V gene. V lost 3 bases, J lost 0 bases, and 13 bases lay in between. The CDR3 here is CASSHLAGDSTDTQYF. The DNA for the CDR3 is TGCGCCAGCAGCCACTTAGCTGGGGATAGCACAGATACGCAGTATTTT.

Turning to this clone: One end of the junction varies from germline; a read error may be responsible. The chain combines TRBV30 with TRBJ2-3; either TRBD1 or TRBD2 may supply D (5 bases each). Germline lookup yields CDR1 GTSNPN and CDR2 SVGIG (reference sequence). The CDR3 is made up of 15 amino acids. The CDR3 DNA reads as TGTGCCTGGAGTGTACTAGGGGAAAGCACAAATACGCAGTATTTT. As protein: CAWSVLGESTNTQYF.

The chain links TRBV19 to TRBJ1-6; D is uncertain. Germline V CDR1 and CDR2: LNHDA, SQIVND (reference sequence). CDR3 size: 12 residues. V gave up 5 bases and J gave up 6 bases, with 5 bases separating them. CDR3 region: CASSVTNSPLHF. The CDR3, as DNA: TGTGCCAGTAGTGTTACTAATTCACCCCTCCACTTT.

Only a few counts were recorded for this clone. Other DNA sequences from this sample encode an identical CDR3 as well. V gene TRBV6-5 combines with J gene TRBJ2-7, with 8 bases aligning to TRBD1. The CDR3 totals 14 residues. CDR1 and CDR2 (germline): MNHEY, SVGAGI. V dropped 5 bases and J dropped 4; count of bases not matched to a gene: 7. The DNA for the CDR3 is TGTGCCAGCAGTCCCGGGACAGGTCGATACGAGCAGTACTTC. It specifies CASSPGTGRYEQYF.

This chain joins TRBV30 and TRBJ2-7, with 9 positions matching TRBD1. The ends lost 2 bases at V and 5 bases at J; junction bases unmatched: 7. The CDR3 runs to 14 residues. The germline CDR1 and CDR2 sequences are GTSNPN and SVGIG (reference sequence). The DNA of the CDR3 is TGTGCCTGGAGTCCCTGGGACAGGGATAACGAGCAGTACTTC. The encoded protein is CAWSPWDRDNEQYF.

The V gene is TRBV5-1, the J gene TRBJ2-5; D gene ambiguous. V lost 7 bases, J lost 5 bases, and 15 bases lay in between. CDR3 length: 13 amino acids. In germline, CDR1 is SGHRS, CDR2 YFSETQ. The CDR3 bases are TGCGCCAGCTCGGACGGACCTGGGGAGACCCAGTACTTC. It is translated as CASSDGPGETQYF. The variable domain in full, completed from reference TRBV5-1 and TRBJ2-5, reads KAGVTQTPRYLIKTRGQQVTLSCSPISGHRSVSWYQQTPGQGLQFLFEYFSETQRNKGNFPGRFSGRQFSNSRSEMNVSTLELGDSALYLCASSDGPGETQYFGPGTRLLVL.

This CDR3 reads CASTRGRGTDTQYF. The CDR3 region has the DNA TGTGCCAGCACCAGAGGTAGGGGCACAGATACGCAGTATTTT. J is TRBJ2-3 and V is TRBV6-5; D not certain. Germline V gene data show CDR1 as MNHEY and CDR2 as SVGAGI. Between the trimmed V and J ends, which lost 7 bases and 1 base, there was a span of 12 bases. The CDR3 is 14 amino acids.